These T cell receptor beta chains were read from a single sample in a study of cytomegalovirus exposure and HLA in healthy donors. Sequencing used immunoSEQ multiplex PCR; TCRdb keeps in-frame clones, though not all of them. Seen here are around 130,000 clones, 75% to 90% observed once, and the top ten hold approximately 6%. Sequencing was carried out using PBMCs. The source of these receptors is a woman aged 40 to 50 in good health and CMV-seropositive. Both conserved end residues are part of each CDR3. The order of the fields is CDR3 protein, CDR3 DNA, J gene, V gene, clone size, D gene. D genes are given only for firm matches. Clone sizes are given selectively: once, few, many, or a class where the clone is expanded.

CDR3 protein: CASSLAGGRAGNEQFF
CDR3 DNA: TGCGCCAGCAGCTTGGCCGGCGGGAGGGCAGGCAATGAGCAGTTCTTC
J gene: TRBJ2-1
V gene: TRBV5-1
clone size: NA
D gene: TRBD2

CDR3 protein: CASSNTTSGRALAVYEQYF
CDR3 DNA: TGTGCCAGCAGCAATACGACTAGCGGGAGGGCCCTCGCGGTCTACGAGCAGTACTTC
J gene: TRBJ2-7
V gene: TRBV21-1
clone size: NA
D gene: NA

CDR3 protein: CASSLGLAGAETQYF
CDR3 DNA: TGTGCCAGCAGTTTGGGACTAGCGGGAGCAGAGACCCAGTACTTC
J gene: TRBJ2-5
V gene: TRBV28
clone size: NA
D gene: TRBD2

CDR3 protein: CASSADGTGTYEQYF
CDR3 DNA: TGTGCCAGCAGTGCAGACGGGACAGGGACATACGAGCAGTACTTC
J gene: TRBJ2-7
V gene: TRBV25-1
clone size: NA
D gene: TRBD1

CDR3 protein: CASSNTGSNYGYTF
CDR3 DNA: TGTGCCAGCAGCAACACAGGGAGTAACTATGGCTACACCTTC
J gene: TRBJ1-2
V gene: TRBV7-3
clone size: NA
D gene: NA

CDR3 protein: CATKPPVGKAGEQFF
CDR3 DNA: TGTGCCACCAAACCTCCAGTGGGAAAGGCGGGTGAGCAGTTCTTC
J gene: TRBJ2-1
V gene: TRBV28
clone size: few
D gene: NA

CDR3 protein: CASSLGLAGVGYEQYF
CDR3 DNA: TGCGCCAGCAGCTTAGGTCTAGCGGGAGTAGGGTACGAGCAGTACTTC
J gene: TRBJ2-7
V gene: TRBV5-1
clone size: NA
D gene: TRBD2

CDR3 protein: CASTGGSTGGAFF
CDR3 DNA: TGTGCCAGCACAGGGGGCTCTACGGGTGGGGCTTTCTTT
J gene: TRBJ1-1
V gene: TRBV6-5
clone size: NA
D gene: TRBD1

CDR3 protein: CASSLGQSTGELFF
CDR3 DNA: TGTGCCAGCAGCTTGGGACAGAGTACCGGGGAGCTGTTTTTT
J gene: TRBJ2-2
V gene: TRBV7-8
clone size: NA
D gene: TRBD1

CDR3 protein: CASSVPGQGLFEQYF
CDR3 DNA: TGTGCCAGCAGCGTACCGGGACAGGGCTTATTCGAGCAGTACTTC
J gene: TRBJ2-7
V gene: TRBV7-2
clone size: NA
D gene: TRBD1

CDR3 protein: CASSSGGSGYTF
CDR3 DNA: TGTGCCAGCAGTTCAGGGGGGAGCGGCTACACCTTC
J gene: TRBJ1-2
V gene: TRBV11-3
clone size: NA
D gene: TRBD1

CDR3 protein: CASSFTSGNEQFF
CDR3 DNA: TGTGCCAGCAGCTTCACTAGCGGCAATGAGCAGTTCTTC
J gene: TRBJ2-1
V gene: TRBV7-8
clone size: NA
D gene: TRBD2

CDR3 protein: CATSRSRQGYGYTF
CDR3 DNA: TGTGCCACCAGCAGAAGCAGACAGGGCTATGGCTACACCTTC
J gene: TRBJ1-2
V gene: TRBV15
clone size: NA
D gene: TRBD1

CDR3 protein: CSAPGQGEKLFF
CDR3 DNA: TGCAGCGCACCGGGACAGGGCGAAAAACTGTTTTTT
J gene: TRBJ1-4
V gene: TRBV29-1
clone size: NA
D gene: TRBD1

CDR3 protein: CASSKQGTGYNEQFF
CDR3 DNA: TGTGCCAGCAGCAAACAGGGGACGGGGTACAATGAGCAGTTCTTC
J gene: TRBJ2-1
V gene: TRBV5-4
clone size: NA
D gene: TRBD1

CDR3 protein: CASSLALSTAGEVNEQFF
CDR3 DNA: TGCGCCAGCAGCTTGGCCTTAAGTACAGCGGGAGAGGTCAATGAGCAGTTCTTC
J gene: TRBJ2-1
V gene: TRBV5-1
clone size: NA
D gene: TRBD2

CDR3 protein: CASSVATGTGGNEQFF
CDR3 DNA: TGTGCCAGCAGCGTAGCTACCGGGACAGGGGGCAATGAGCAGTTCTTC
J gene: TRBJ2-1
V gene: TRBV9
clone size: NA
D gene: TRBD1

CDR3 protein: CASSRKSSGGARGTDTQYF
CDR3 DNA: TGTGCCAGCAGCCGAAAGTCTAGCGGGGGGGCGAGGGGCACAGATACGCAGTATTTT
J gene: TRBJ2-3
V gene: TRBV5-4
clone size: NA
D gene: TRBD2

CDR3 protein: CASSQGLAGIGQETQYF
CDR3 DNA: TGTGCCAGCAGCCAGGGACTAGCGGGAATCGGGCAAGAGACCCAGTACTTC
J gene: TRBJ2-5
V gene: TRBV7-9
clone size: few
D gene: TRBD2

CDR3 protein: CASSFDRDSPLHF
CDR3 DNA: TGTGCCAGCAGCTTTGACAGGGATTCACCCCTCCACTTT
J gene: TRBJ1-6
V gene: TRBV11-3
clone size: NA
D gene: TRBD1

CDR3 protein: CASSIGPRGPDTQYF
CDR3 DNA: TGTGCCAGTAGTATAGGGCCCCGGGGTCCAGATACGCAGTATTTT
J gene: TRBJ2-3
V gene: TRBV19
clone size: few
D gene: NA

CDR3 protein: CASSLVGVLTDTQYF
CDR3 DNA: TGTGCCAGCAGCCTAGTAGGGGTTCTCACAGATACGCAGTATTTT
J gene: TRBJ2-3
V gene: TRBV6-5
clone size: NA
D gene: NA

CDR3 protein: CASRTGTGHGYTF
CDR3 DNA: TGTGCCAGCAGAACCGGGACAGGGCATGGCTACACCTTC
J gene: TRBJ1-2
V gene: TRBV7-9
clone size: NA
D gene: TRBD1

CDR3 protein: CASSLSRADTGELFF
CDR3 DNA: TGTGCCAGCAGTTTGTCCAGGGCGGACACCGGGGAGCTGTTTTTT
J gene: TRBJ2-2
V gene: TRBV27
clone size: NA
D gene: NA

CDR3 protein: CASSPLGQRNYGYTF
CDR3 DNA: TGTGCCAGCAGCCCGCTAGGACAAAGGAACTATGGCTACACCTTC
J gene: TRBJ1-2
V gene: TRBV7-8
clone size: NA
D gene: NA

CDR3 protein: CASSLTSGGHTQYF
CDR3 DNA: TGTGCCAGCAGCTTGACTAGCGGGGGGCATACGCAGTATTTT
J gene: TRBJ2-3
V gene: TRBV9
clone size: NA
D gene: TRBD2

CDR3 protein: CATTGEGRYGYTF
CDR3 DNA: TGTGCCACAACCGGGGAGGGTCGCTATGGCTACACCTTC
J gene: TRBJ1-2
V gene: TRBV19
clone size: few
D gene: NA

CDR3 protein: CASSWDPGQGRYEQFF
CDR3 DNA: TGTGCCAGCAGTTGGGATCCGGGACAGGGGAGGTATGAGCAGTTCTTC
J gene: TRBJ2-1
V gene: TRBV6-5
clone size: once
D gene: TRBD1

CDR3 protein: CASSLQTGSTDTQYF
CDR3 DNA: TGTGCCAGCAGCTTGCAAACAGGGTCAACAGATACGCAGTATTTT
J gene: TRBJ2-3
V gene: TRBV5-4
clone size: few
D gene: NA

CDR3 protein: CASSFRTGTDTQYF
CDR3 DNA: TGTGCCAGCAGTTTCCGGACAGGCACAGATACGCAGTATTTT
J gene: TRBJ2-3
V gene: TRBV27
clone size: NA
D gene: NA

CDR3 protein: CASSEESQIETQYF
CDR3 DNA: TGTGCCAGCAGTGAAGAAAGTCAGATAGAGACCCAGTACTTC
J gene: TRBJ2-5
V gene: TRBV2
clone size: NA
D gene: NA

CDR3 protein: CASRQAGATNEKLFF
CDR3 DNA: TGTGCCAGTAGGCAAGCGGGAGCAACTAATGAAAAACTGTTTTTT
J gene: TRBJ1-4
V gene: TRBV25-1
clone size: NA
D gene: NA

CDR3 protein: CAWSSQGWTDTQYF
CDR3 DNA: TGTGCCTGGTCGAGCCAGGGGTGGACAGATACGCAGTATTTT
J gene: TRBJ2-3
V gene: TRBV30
clone size: NA
D gene: NA

CDR3 protein: CASSKAHGSSQETQYF
CDR3 DNA: TGTGCCAGCAGCAAAGCTCACGGGAGCAGTCAAGAGACCCAGTACTTC
J gene: TRBJ2-5
V gene: TRBV21-1
clone size: NA
D gene: NA

CDR3 protein: CASSLGDRANTEAFF
CDR3 DNA: TGTGCCAGCAGCTTGGGGGACAGGGCAAACACTGAAGCTTTCTTT
J gene: TRBJ1-1
V gene: TRBV5-8
clone size: NA
D gene: TRBD1

CDR3 protein: CSVIRRDSNYGYTF
CDR3 DNA: TGCAGCGTTATAAGGCGGGACAGCAACTATGGCTACACCTTC
J gene: TRBJ1-2
V gene: TRBV29-1
clone size: NA
D gene: TRBD1

CDR3 protein: CASSSGQGNEQFF
CDR3 DNA: TGCGCCAGCAGCTCCGGACAGGGCAATGAGCAGTTCTTC
J gene: TRBJ2-1
V gene: TRBV5-1
clone size: NA
D gene: TRBD1

CDR3 protein: CASSRGSTDTQYF
CDR3 DNA: TGTGCCAGCAGTAGGGGTAGCACAGATACGCAGTATTTT
J gene: TRBJ2-3
V gene: TRBV7-3
clone size: NA
D gene: NA

CDR3 protein: CASSPDGGPYGYTF
CDR3 DNA: TGTGCCAGCAGCCCTGACGGGGGGCCCTATGGCTACACCTTC
J gene: TRBJ1-2
V gene: TRBV5-4
clone size: NA
D gene: NA